The T cell receptor beta chain under discussion was sequenced for a study of beta chain features in type 1 diabetes. Study in general: Regarding age, gender and cell yields, patients proved similar to healthy donors. All of the samples together had 107,917,701 sorted cells examined.

The entirety of the isolated RNA underwent reverse transcription, so expressed TCRB transcripts were sequenced. Libraries were prepared by immunoSEQ multiplex PCR; TCRdb keeps only in-frame clonotypes and omits some of them. This table has about 900,000 clones, about 17% appearing once. V lost 4 bases and J lost 3, with 23 bases in between. The germline gives CDR1 SGHDT, CDR2 YYEEEE. This CDR3 region has 17 residues. Broader study findings: Type 1 diabetes patients showed a moderate but significant shortening of TCRB CDR3s in all four CD4+ subsets.

As concerns this clone: As yet, its antigen is unknown.

The chain links TRBV5-6 to TRBJ2-7, with a weak D call TRBD1 (5 bases). Sequencing input: naive CD4+ T cells from blood. This receptor was taken from a woman younger than 30 in good health. This CDR3 reads CASSPGQIIDSLYEQYF. CDR3 DNA sequence: TGTGCCAGCAGCCCTGGACAAATAATAGACTCCCTCTACGAGCAGTACTTC.